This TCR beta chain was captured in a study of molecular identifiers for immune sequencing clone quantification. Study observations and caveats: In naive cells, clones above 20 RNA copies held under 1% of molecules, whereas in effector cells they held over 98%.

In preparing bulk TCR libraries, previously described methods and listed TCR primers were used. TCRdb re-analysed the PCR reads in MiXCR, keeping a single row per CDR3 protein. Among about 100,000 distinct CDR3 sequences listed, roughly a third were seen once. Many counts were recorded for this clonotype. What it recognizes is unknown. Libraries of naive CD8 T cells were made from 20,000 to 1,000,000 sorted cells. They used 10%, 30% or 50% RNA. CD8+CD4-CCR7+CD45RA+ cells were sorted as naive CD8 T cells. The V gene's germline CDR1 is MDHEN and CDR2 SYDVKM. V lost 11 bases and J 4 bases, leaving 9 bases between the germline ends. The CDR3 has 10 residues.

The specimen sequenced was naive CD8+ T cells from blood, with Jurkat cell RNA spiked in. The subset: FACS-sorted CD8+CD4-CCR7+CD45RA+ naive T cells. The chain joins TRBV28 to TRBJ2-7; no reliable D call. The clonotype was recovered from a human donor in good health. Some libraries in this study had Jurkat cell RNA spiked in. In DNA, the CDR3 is TGTGCCGCCCAAGGTTACGAGCAGTACTTC. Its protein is CAAQGYEQYF. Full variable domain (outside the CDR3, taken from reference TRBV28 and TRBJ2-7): DVKVTQSSRYLVKRTGEKVFLECVQDMDHENMFWYRQDPGLGLRLIYFSYDVKMKEKGDIPEGYSVSREKKERFSLILESASTNQTSMYLCAAQGYEQYFGPGTRLTVT.